A selection of T cell receptor beta chains follows, all from one sample in a study of shared clonotypes between healthy human individuals. Repertoires were generated with immunoSEQ multiplex PCR, while TCRdb's copy carries only in-frame clones and drops some. This sample has a few million clones, with 92% found just once. Sequencing was performed on naive CD4+ T cells from PBMCs. Receptor source: a man between 18 and 35 years old in good health. Some clones in this sample may be carry-over from other donors' samples. CDR3s include the opening cysteine and the closing phenylalanine or tryptophan. A D gene is named only where the DNA matches it firmly. Expanded clones get a size class; other rows say once, few or many, or leave the size out.

TRBV25-1	.	.	TRBJ1-4	TGTGCCAGCAGTCACCAGGGAGGTGAAAAACTGTTTTTT	CASSHQGGEKLFF
TRBV6-1	.	.	TRBJ2-7	TGTGCCAGCAGTGTGAGGGTCCACGAGCAGTACTTC	CASSVRVHEQYF
TRBV21-1	.	.	TRBJ1-2	TGTGCCAGCAGCGGCGGGCGGGGAACCAACTATGGCTACACCTTC	CASSGGRGTNYGYTF
TRBV2	TRBD2	.	TRBJ2-1	TGTGCCAGCACGACACTAGCGGGCTCCTACAATGAGCAGTTCTTC	CASTTLAGSYNEQFF
TRBV28	.	.	TRBJ2-6	TGTGCCAGCAACTTAGGGGGGGCCTCTGGGGCCAACGTCCTGACTTTC	CASNLGGASGANVLTF
TRBV10-3	.	.	TRBJ2-7	TGTGCCACCGCGACCCCAACTAGAACCTACGAGCAGTACTTC	CATATPTRTYEQYF
TRBV19	TRBD1	.	TRBJ1-2	TGTGCCAGTACCGGGACAGGGGTTGGGGACTATGGCTACACCTTC	CASTGTGVGDYGYTF
TRBV6-5	TRBD1	.	TRBJ1-1	TGTGCCAGCAGTCCCCTCGACAGGGTAAGCACTGAAGCTTTCTTT	CASSPLDRVSTEAFF
TRBV10-3	.	.	TRBJ2-5	TGTGCCATCAGTGTACAGACAACCCAGTACTTC	CAISVQTTQYF
TRBV28	.	once	TRBJ1-5	TGTGCCAGCAGTTCACCGGGAGCGTCGGAGGGCAATCAGCCCCAGCATTTT	CASSSPGASEGNQPQHF
TRBV5-1	.	.	TRBJ2-5	TGCGCCAGCAGCTTGGTTCAGGCACAAGAGACCCAGTACTTC	CASSLVQAQETQYF
TRBV25-1	.	.	TRBJ2-2	TGTGCCAGCAGTGAAAGAGGGGTTGGCGGGGAGCTGTTTTTT	CASSERGVGGELFF
TRBV19	.	.	TRBJ1-5	TGTGCCAGTAGAAGGAGGCTGGGGCCCCCGTATAGCAATCAGCCCCAGCATTTT	CASRRRLGPPYSNQPQHF
TRBV6-1	TRBD1	.	TRBJ2-7	TGTGCCAGCAGTGCAAGGGACAGGGCAACCTACGAGCAGTACTTC	CASSARDRATYEQYF
TRBV11-2	TRBD2	once	TRBJ2-3	TGTGCCAGCAGCTTAACCACTAGCGGGTACACAGATACGCAGTATTTT	CASSLTTSGYTDTQYF
TRBV7-3	.	.	TRBJ2-5	TGTGCCAGCAGCTCCCAGGGGAGATCTTCGGAGACCCAGTACTTC	CASSSQGRSSETQYF
TRBV29-1	TRBD1	.	TRBJ2-1	TGCAGCGGGCGGCTTGCGGTTCGAACAGGGGGCTGGGAGCAGTTCTTC	CSGRLAVRTGGWEQFF
TRBV2	TRBD1	.	TRBJ2-5	TGTGCCAGCAGTGAAGGGGCTGCAGGGGGGACCCAGTACTTC	CASSEGAAGGTQYF
TRBV19	TRBD2	.	TRBJ2-3	TGTGCCAGTAGTATAGCGGGAGGGCCCGGAGATACGCAGTATTTT	CASSIAGGPGDTQYF
TRBV7-9	TRBD2	.	TRBJ2-7	TGTGCCAGCAGCTTAGGGACCCTAGCGGGGGAGCAGTACTTC	CASSLGTLAGEQYF
TRBV29-1	.	.	TRBJ2-5	TGCAGCATCTTTGGCCGCCGGGAGACCCAGTACTTC	CSIFGRRETQYF
TRBV5-1	TRBD2	.	TRBJ2-1	TGCGCCAGCAGCTTGGTGAGGGCCTCGGGGCGGGAGTATTCTGAGCAGTTCTTC	CASSLVRASGREYSEQFF
TRBV28	.	few	TRBJ1-1	TGTGCCAGCAGTCTACGACAGTCTGAAGCTTTCTTT	CASSLRQSEAFF
TRBV27	.	once	TRBJ2-3	TGTGCCAGCAGATACTCTAGGGCAGATACGCAGTATTTT	CASRYSRADTQYF
TRBV19	.	.	TRBJ2-7	TGTGCCAGTAGTAGACCGGGATCAGCTCCCTACGAGCAGTACTTC	CASSRPGSAPYEQYF
TRBV5-1	TRBD2	once	TRBJ2-1	TGCGCCAGCAGCTTCTTTGCGGGCGGGGGCTCCTACAATGAGCAGTTCTTC	CASSFFAGGGSYNEQFF
TRBV7-9	.	.	TRBJ2-1	TGTGCCAGCAGCCCAAGGCAGGGGCTCTCCTACAATGAGCAGTTCTTC	CASSPRQGLSYNEQFF
TRBV28	TRBD2	.	TRBJ2-1	TGTGCCAGCAGGGCATTAGCGGGAAAACCCCGGCCCGAGCAGTTCTTC	CASRALAGKPRPEQFF